This T cell receptor (beta chain) appears in the sequencing data of a study of blood T cell repertoires in COVID-19 (dated by TCRdb to the early 2020s). In the study overall: Collaborator samples came from the United States, Italy and Spain and covered acute and convalescent phases of COVID-19. The prospective study material was composed of cDNA or gDNA derived from T cells, B-cell-depleted T cells, or PBMCs. The dataset comprised deeply sampled blood TCRbeta repertoires from subjects exposed to, actively infected with, or recovered from COVID-19. The repertoires were released in a freely available public database meant as a resource for research on the immune response to SARS-CoV-2. The samples were drawn from two sources: the first 160 participants of the ongoing ImmuneRACE study, and 950 to 1,500 subjects contributed by 6 global collaborators. A de-identified subject ID, COVID-19 status, age in years and sex were almost always included in the sample metadata. Where available, HLA class I and class II types were obtained from metadata supplied by the sample provider rather than from assay-based typing. The study at large found these results: The amount of clinical and demographic metadata varied by source and participant and was provided uncurated.

Details on this clone: Its antigen is currently not known. Base qualities were left out, and no much larger clone turns up one base away.

The immunoSEQ Assay, a bias-controlled multiplex PCR, was used to amplify TCRbeta CDR3 regions from genomic DNA. Under the source paper's analysis protocol: The number of nucleated cells in each sample was estimated by amplification of reference gene primers within the assay. To quantify the absolute abundance of each unique TCRbeta CDR3 rearrangement, sequence reads were collapsed and filtered. For each sample, productive Simpson clonality was calculated as the square root of Simpson's diversity index across productive rearrangements. TCRdb provides this immuneACCESS table in a form limited to in-frame rearrangements. Some clones are lacking; in checked studies, under half of them reflect an unresolved V gene, and why the rest are absent is not known. V and J calls and clone size are given by that table; D and trimming were obtained from the DNA. This sample holds 150,000 or so clones; less than 90% were observed only once. Of the sample, more than 6.5% is held by the ten largest clones.

Enrolling through a virtual design, the prospective study's participants ranged in age from about 18 to 89 years and lived across 20 to 30 United States geographic areas. In the prospective study, cohorts were assigned on the basis of participant-reported clinical history obtained from a screening survey and a study questionnaire. For ImmuneRACE Cohort 3, a participant was defined as recovered based on two consecutive negative NP/OP PCR tests, clearance by a healthcare professional, or resolution of symptoms. Mobile phlebotomists in the prospective study collected whole blood, serum and a nasopharyngeal or oropharyngeal swab from every participant. Over a roughly two-month period, participants in the prospective study had the option of providing additional blood draws and questionnaires. Before DNA extraction, blood samples from the prospective study were shipped at room temperature or frozen.

This receptor was identified in a woman between 50 and 59 years old who had recovered from COVID-19. The sample was PBMCs or T cells enriched from blood (not recorded which).

The DNA sequence is TGTGCCAGCTCATCACTTAGGTCCAGCGGGAATGACTACGAGCAGTACTTC. This is translated as CASSSLRSSGNDYEQYF. The chain employs TRBV18 and TRBJ2-7, with TRBD2 identical over 7 junction bases. The CDR3 covers 17 residues, taking in both the cysteine and the phenylalanine. The CDR3 DNA has 51 bases and is translated from base 1. For this chain, trimming is 5 bases at the V end and 3 bases at the J end, and the number of junction bases without a gene match is 16. The germline V gene sets CDR1 to KGHSH and CDR2 to LQKENI.